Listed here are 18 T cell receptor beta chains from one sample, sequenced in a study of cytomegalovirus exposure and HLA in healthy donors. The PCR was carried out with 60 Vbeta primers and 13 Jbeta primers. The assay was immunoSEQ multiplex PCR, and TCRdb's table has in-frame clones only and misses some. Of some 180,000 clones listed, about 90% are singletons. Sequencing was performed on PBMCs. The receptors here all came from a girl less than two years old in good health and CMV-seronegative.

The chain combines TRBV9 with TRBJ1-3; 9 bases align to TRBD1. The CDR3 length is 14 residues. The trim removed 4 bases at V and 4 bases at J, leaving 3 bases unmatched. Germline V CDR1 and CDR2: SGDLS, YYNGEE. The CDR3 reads CASSWGQGGNTIYF. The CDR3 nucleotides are TGTGCCAGCAGCTGGGGACAGGGAGGAAACACCATATATTTT.

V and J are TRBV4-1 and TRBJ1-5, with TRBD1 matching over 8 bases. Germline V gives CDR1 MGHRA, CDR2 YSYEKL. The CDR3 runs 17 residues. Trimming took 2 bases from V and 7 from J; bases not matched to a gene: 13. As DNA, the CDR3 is TGCGCCAGCAGCCAATTCCCCACCGGGACAGGACGACAGCCCCAGCATTTT. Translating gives CASSQFPTGTGRQPQHF.

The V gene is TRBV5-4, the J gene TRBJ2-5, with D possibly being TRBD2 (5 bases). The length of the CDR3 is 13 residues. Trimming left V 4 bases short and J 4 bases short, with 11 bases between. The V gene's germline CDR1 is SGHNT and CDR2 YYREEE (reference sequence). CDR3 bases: TGTGCCAGCAGCACGAAACGGGGAGAGACCCAGTACTTC. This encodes CASSTKRGETQYF.

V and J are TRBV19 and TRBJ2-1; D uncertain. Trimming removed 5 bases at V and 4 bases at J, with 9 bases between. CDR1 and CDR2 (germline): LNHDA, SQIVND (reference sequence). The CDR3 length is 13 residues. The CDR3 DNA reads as TGTGCCAGTAGTTTTCAGATTTACAATGAGCAGTTCTTC. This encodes CASSFQIYNEQFF.

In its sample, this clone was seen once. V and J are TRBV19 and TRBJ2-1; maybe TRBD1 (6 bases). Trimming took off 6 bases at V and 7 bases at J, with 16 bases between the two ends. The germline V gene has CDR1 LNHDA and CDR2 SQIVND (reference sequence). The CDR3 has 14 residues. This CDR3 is CASRSRGSENEQFF. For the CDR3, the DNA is TGTGCCAGTAGATCAAGGGGGTCTGAGAATGAGCAGTTCTTC.

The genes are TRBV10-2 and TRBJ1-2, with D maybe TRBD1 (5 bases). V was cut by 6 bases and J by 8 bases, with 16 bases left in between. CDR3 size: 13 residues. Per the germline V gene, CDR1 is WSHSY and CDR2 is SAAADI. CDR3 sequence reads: CASRARVFKGYTF. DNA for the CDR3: TGCGCCAGCAGAGCCAGGGTGTTCAAAGGCTACACCTTC.

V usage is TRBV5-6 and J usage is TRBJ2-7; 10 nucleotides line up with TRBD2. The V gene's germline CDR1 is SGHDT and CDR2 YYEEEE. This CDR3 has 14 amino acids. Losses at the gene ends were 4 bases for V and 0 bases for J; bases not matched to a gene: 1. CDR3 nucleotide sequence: TGTGCCAGCAGCCTAGCGGGAGCCTCCTACGAGCAGTACTTC. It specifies CASSLAGASYEQYF.

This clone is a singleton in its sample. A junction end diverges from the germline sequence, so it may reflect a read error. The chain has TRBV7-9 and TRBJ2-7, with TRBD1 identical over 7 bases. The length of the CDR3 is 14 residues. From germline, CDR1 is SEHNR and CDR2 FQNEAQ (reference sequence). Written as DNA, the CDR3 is TGTTCCAGCAGTCCGGACAGGAGCTCCTACGAGCAGTACTTC. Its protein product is CSSSPDRSSYEQYF.

The CDR3 DNA reads as TGTGCCAGCAGTCCGATACGGGGAATGAGCACAGATACGCAGTATTTT. It specifies CASSPIRGMSTDTQYF. This chain links TRBV27 with TRBJ2-3; perhaps TRBD2 as D (5 bases). The CDR3 spans 16 residues. Looked up from germline, CDR1 is MNHEY and CDR2 is SMNVEV (reference sequence). V lost 5 bases, J lost 0 bases, and 15 bases lay in between.

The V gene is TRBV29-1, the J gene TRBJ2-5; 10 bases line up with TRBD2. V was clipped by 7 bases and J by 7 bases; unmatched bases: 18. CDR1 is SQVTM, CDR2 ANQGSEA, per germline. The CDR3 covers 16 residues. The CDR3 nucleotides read TGCAGCGCGCGGAGGGAGCGGGGGGGCATGTTGGGGACCCAGTACTTC. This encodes CSARRERGGMLGTQYF.

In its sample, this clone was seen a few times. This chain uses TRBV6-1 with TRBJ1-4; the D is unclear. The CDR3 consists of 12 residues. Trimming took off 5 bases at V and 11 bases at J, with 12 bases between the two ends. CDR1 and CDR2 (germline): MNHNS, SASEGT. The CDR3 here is CASSRGGLKLFF. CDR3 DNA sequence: TGTGCCAGCAGTCGCGGCGGGCTGAAACTGTTTTTT.

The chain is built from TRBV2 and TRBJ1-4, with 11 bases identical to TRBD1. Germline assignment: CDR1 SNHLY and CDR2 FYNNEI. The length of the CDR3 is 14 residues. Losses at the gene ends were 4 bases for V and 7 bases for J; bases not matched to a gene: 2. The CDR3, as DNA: TGTGCCAGCAGTGGGACAGGGGGCCCTGAAAAACTGTTTTTT. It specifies CASSGTGGPEKLFF.

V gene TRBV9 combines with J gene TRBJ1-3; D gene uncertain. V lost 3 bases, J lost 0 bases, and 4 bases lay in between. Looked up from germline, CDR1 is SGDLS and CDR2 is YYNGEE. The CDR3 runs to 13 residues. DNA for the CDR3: TGTGCCAGCAGCGCCGTCTCTGGAAACACCATATATTTT. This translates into CASSAVSGNTIYF. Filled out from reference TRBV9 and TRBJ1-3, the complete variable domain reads DSGVTQTPKHLITATGQRVTLRCSPRSGDLSVYWYQQSLDQGLQFLIQYYNGEERAKGNILERFSAQQFPDLHSELNLSSLELGDSALYFCASSAVSGNTIYFGEGSWLTVV.

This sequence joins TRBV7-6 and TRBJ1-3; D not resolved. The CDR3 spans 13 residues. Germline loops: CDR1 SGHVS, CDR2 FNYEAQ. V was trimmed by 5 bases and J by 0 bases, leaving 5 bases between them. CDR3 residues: CASSPSSGNTIYF. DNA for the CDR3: TGTGCCAGCAGCCCGAGCTCTGGAAACACCATATATTTT.

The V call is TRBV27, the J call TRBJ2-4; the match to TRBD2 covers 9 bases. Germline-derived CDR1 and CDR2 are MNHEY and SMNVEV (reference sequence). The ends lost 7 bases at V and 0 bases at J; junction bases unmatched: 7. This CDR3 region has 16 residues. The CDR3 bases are TGTGCCAGCACCCCCCTAGCGGGGCTAGCCAAAAACATTCAGTACTTC. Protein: CASTPLAGLAKNIQYF.

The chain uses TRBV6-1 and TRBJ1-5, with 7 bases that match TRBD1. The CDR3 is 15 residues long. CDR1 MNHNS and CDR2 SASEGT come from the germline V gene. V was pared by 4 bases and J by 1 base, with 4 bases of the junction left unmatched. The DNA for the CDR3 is TGTGCCAGCAGTGTGACAGGGAGCAGCAATCAGCCCCAGCATTTT. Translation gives CASSVTGSSNQPQHF.

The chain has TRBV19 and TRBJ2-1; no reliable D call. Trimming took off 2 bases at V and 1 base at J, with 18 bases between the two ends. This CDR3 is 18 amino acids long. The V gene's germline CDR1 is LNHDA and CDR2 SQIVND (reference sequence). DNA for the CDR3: TGTGCCAGTAGTATAAAATTTATCGTTGTAGCTTCCTACAATGAGCAGTTCTTC. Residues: CASSIKFIVVASYNEQFF.

Written as DNA, the CDR3 is TGTGCCAGCAGTTTCGGGACAGGGACCTATGGCTACACCTTC. As protein: CASSFGTGTYGYTF. The chain joins TRBV6-1 to TRBJ1-2, with 9 bases that match TRBD1. Trimming cost V 5 bases and J 4 bases; bases outside gene matches: 5. The CDR3 covers 14 residues. Germline V CDR1 and CDR2: MNHNS, SASEGT.